This paragraph reports one T cell receptor beta chain. Deletions cut 6 bases from V and 7 bases from J, with 19 bases between. The CDR3 length is 16 residues. Germline V gene data show CDR1 as LNHDA and CDR2 as SQIVND (reference sequence). The sample is drawn from a study of blood T cell repertoires in COVID-19. The overall study: Italy, Spain and the United States were the sources of the convalescent and acute COVID-19 samples. T cells, B-cell-depleted T cells, or PBMCs supplied cDNA or gDNA.

Repertoires were generated with immunoSEQ multiplex PCR, while TCRdb's copy carries only in-frame clones and drops some. The sample contains about 180,000 clones, roughly 88% of which appear only once. The receptor was isolated from a young woman with acute or convalescent COVID-19. The sequencing sample was made of peripheral blood. V usage is TRBV19 and J usage is TRBJ1-6, with TRBD1 as a possible D gene (6 bases). The CDR3 reads CASSTHRAGPNSPLHF. CDR3 DNA sequence: TGTGCCAGTAGCACCCACAGGGCGGGTCCGAATTCACCCCTCCACTTT.